This T cell receptor (beta chain) stems from a study of blood T cell repertoires in COVID-19. V dropped 6 bases and J dropped 4 bases, with 27 bases sitting between them. The CDR3 totals 18 residues. CDR1 MDHEN and CDR2 SYDVKM come from the germline V gene. Measured with immunoSEQ multiplex PCR; TCRdb has only the in-frame clones, and not every one. Of approximately 320,000 clones listed, about 87% are singletons. The chain employs TRBV28 and TRBJ1-2; D may be TRBD1 (5 bases). Material for sequencing was PBMCs or T cells enriched from blood (not recorded which). This TCR came from a young woman who had recovered from COVID-19. The CDR3 coding sequence is TGTGCCAGCAGCTCCCCTAATCCGGGCCCAGGGCTAATCTATGGCTACACCTTC. Its translation is CASSSPNPGPGLIYGYTF.